These T cell receptor beta chains were read from a single sample in a study of Graves' ophthalmopathy and Graves' hyperthyroidism. In TCRdb, the multiplex PCR reads were re-called with MiXCR into one record per CDR3 protein. The sample holds around 600,000 distinct CDR3 sequences; about 41% are singletons and the top ten take around 3.3%. Sequenced input: peripheral blood. Source of these receptors: an adult man with Graves' ophthalmopathy. CDR3s include the opening cysteine and the closing phenylalanine or tryptophan. Each record gives: J gene, clone size, D gene, V gene, CDR3 DNA, CDR3 protein. D genes are given only for firm matches. Rows give clone size only sometimes, using once, few, many, or a class for an expanded clone.

J gene: TRBJ2-2
clone size: once
D gene: -
V gene: TRBV29-1
CDR3 DNA: TGCAGCGTTGAGGAATTGTGGCGGGAAACCGGGGAGCTGTTTTTT
CDR3 protein: CSVEELWRETGELFF

J gene: TRBJ2-2
clone size: -
D gene: TRBD2
V gene: TRBV29-1
CDR3 DNA: TGCAGCGTTGATCCTAGCGGGAGGGCCCACGGGGAGCTGTTTTTT
CDR3 protein: CSVDPSGRAHGELFF

J gene: TRBJ1-4
clone size: -
D gene: -
V gene: TRBV25-1
CDR3 DNA: TGTGCCAGCAGTGAATATGGAGTTGGGAACGAAAAACCGTTTTTT
CDR3 protein: CASSEYGVGNEKPFF

J gene: TRBJ1-4
clone size: few
D gene: TRBD1
V gene: TRBV2
CDR3 DNA: TGTGCCAGCAGTGGACAGGGGGAAAAACTGTTTTTT
CDR3 protein: CASSGQGEKLFF

J gene: TRBJ2-7
clone size: many
D gene: TRBD1
V gene: TRBV7-2
CDR3 DNA: TGTGCCAGCAGCTTAGAGACCGGGACAGCCTACGAGCAGTACTTC
CDR3 protein: CASSLETGTAYEQYF

J gene: TRBJ2-7
clone size: few
D gene: -
V gene: TRBV11-3
CDR3 DNA: TGTGCCAGCAGCCCCCCCCCGGTAGGGGGGCACGAGCAGTACTTC
CDR3 protein: CASSPPPVGGHEQYF

J gene: TRBJ1-1
clone size: many
D gene: TRBD1
V gene: TRBV25-1
CDR3 DNA: TGTGCCAGCAGTATGGGACAGGGGACTGAAGCTTTCTTT
CDR3 protein: CASSMGQGTEAFF

J gene: TRBJ1-1
clone size: -
D gene: -
V gene: TRBV7-2
CDR3 DNA: TGTGCCAGCAGCCCGGAAGGAATGGGGGGCCGGACGGCTTCCTTT
CDR3 protein: CASSPEGMGGRTASF

J gene: TRBJ1-2
clone size: -
D gene: -
V gene: TRBV30
CDR3 DNA: TGTGCCTGGAGCTTGGGGGCTGGCTACACCTTC
CDR3 protein: CAWSLGAGYTF

J gene: TRBJ2-2
clone size: many
D gene: -
V gene: TRBV14
CDR3 DNA: TGTGCCAGCAGGGTATCGGCCACCGGGGAGCTGTTTTTT
CDR3 protein: CASRVSATGELFF

J gene: TRBJ2-7
clone size: -
D gene: -
V gene: TRBV4-1
CDR3 DNA: TGCGCCAGCAGCCAAGAGACGGGACGCCACTCCTACGAGCAGTACTTC
CDR3 protein: CASSQETGRHSYEQYF

J gene: TRBJ1-2
clone size: many
D gene: -
V gene: TRBV19
CDR3 DNA: TGTGCCAGTAGTATAACGTGGCAGGGTAAAGGCTACACCTTC
CDR3 protein: CASSITWQGKGYTF

J gene: TRBJ1-5
clone size: once
D gene: -
V gene: TRBV5-4
CDR3 DNA: TGTGCCAGCAGCGATACAGGGCCTAGCAATCAGCCCCAGCATTTT
CDR3 protein: CASSDTGPSNQPQHF

J gene: TRBJ2-7
clone size: -
D gene: -
V gene: TRBV29-1
CDR3 DNA: TGCAGCGTTAGGAGGGGTTCCGAGCAGTACTTC
CDR3 protein: CSVRRGSEQYF

J gene: TRBJ2-7
clone size: -
D gene: TRBD1
V gene: TRBV7-6
CDR3 DNA: TGTGCCAGCAGCAAAGGGACAGGATCCACCTACGAGCAGTACTTC
CDR3 protein: CASSKGTGSTYEQYF

J gene: TRBJ2-7
clone size: -
D gene: -
V gene: TRBV12-5
CDR3 DNA: TGTGCTAGTGGTTTGGTACTCAACAGGGAGGCCTACGAGCAGTACTTC
CDR3 protein: CASGLVLNREAYEQYF

J gene: TRBJ2-5
clone size: few
D gene: -
V gene: TRBV12-3/TRBV12-4
CDR3 DNA: TGTGCCAGCAGCCAGAGGGTGTTGCCCATGGGAGAGACCCAGTACTTC
CDR3 protein: CASSQRVLPMGETQYF

J gene: TRBJ1-2
clone size: many
D gene: -
V gene: TRBV11-2
CDR3 DNA: TGTGCCAGCAGCCAGAGTACCAACTATGGCTACACCTTC
CDR3 protein: CASSQSTNYGYTF

J gene: TRBJ2-5
clone size: -
D gene: TRBD1
V gene: TRBV7-2
CDR3 DNA: TGTGCCAGCAGCCGGGACAGGGGTGGCCAAGAGACCCAGTACTTC
CDR3 protein: CASSRDRGGQETQYF

J gene: TRBJ1-2
clone size: many
D gene: -
V gene: TRBV4-1
CDR3 DNA: TGCGCCAGCAGCCAAGAAGGGAAGGGTTATGGCTACACCTTC
CDR3 protein: CASSQEGKGYGYTF

J gene: TRBJ1-2
clone size: -
D gene: -
V gene: TRBV12-3/TRBV12-4
CDR3 DNA: TGTGCCAGCAGTTTACTTCCTGAGGGGGATGGCTACACCTTC
CDR3 protein: CASSLLPEGDGYTF

J gene: TRBJ1-5
clone size: -
D gene: -
V gene: TRBV6-6
CDR3 DNA: TGTGCCAGCAGTTACTCGGAAAGCGACGGGGGCAATCAGCCCCAGCATTTT
CDR3 protein: CASSYSESDGGNQPQHF

J gene: TRBJ2-5
clone size: many
D gene: -
V gene: TRBV20-1
CDR3 DNA: TGCAGTGCTAGAGACAGTGGGCACCGCCTACCAGGGACCCAGTACTTC
CDR3 protein: CSARDSGHRLPGTQYF

J gene: TRBJ1-1
clone size: -
D gene: -
V gene: TRBV7-2
CDR3 DNA: TGTGCCAGCAGTGGGGGGACACCTAATGAAGCTTTCTTT
CDR3 protein: CASSGGTPNEAFF

J gene: TRBJ1-5
clone size: many
D gene: -
V gene: TRBV7-9
CDR3 DNA: TGTGCCAGCAGCTTAGGGTTCAATCAGCCCCAGCATTTT
CDR3 protein: CASSLGFNQPQHF

J gene: TRBJ1-1
clone size: many
D gene: TRBD1
V gene: TRBV7-6
CDR3 DNA: TGTGCCAGCAGCCCACAGGGGGACAACACTGAAGCTTTCTTT
CDR3 protein: CASSPQGDNTEAFF

J gene: TRBJ1-1
clone size: few
D gene: -
V gene: TRBV30
CDR3 DNA: TGTGCCTGGAGTACTGCGATGAACACTGAAGCTTTCTTT
CDR3 protein: CAWSTAMNTEAFF

J gene: TRBJ2-3
clone size: few
D gene: TRBD2
V gene: TRBV7-8
CDR3 DNA: TGTGCCAGCAGCTTAGGTCTAGCGGGAGAGACAGATACGCAGTATTTT
CDR3 protein: CASSLGLAGETDTQYF

J gene: TRBJ1-1
clone size: many
D gene: -
V gene: TRBV5-1
CDR3 DNA: TGCGCCAGCAGCTCTAGGGGGAACACTGAAGCTTTCTTT
CDR3 protein: CASSSRGNTEAFF

J gene: TRBJ1-6
clone size: -
D gene: -
V gene: TRBV7-8
CDR3 DNA: TGTGCCAGCAGCCAAGGGGAGGATTCACCCCTCCACTTT
CDR3 protein: CASSQGEDSPLHF

J gene: TRBJ1-5
clone size: -
D gene: -
V gene: TRBV29-1
CDR3 DNA: TGCAGCCCAGGTGGGGGAGGGGATAGCAATCAGCCCCAGCATTTT
CDR3 protein: CSPGGGGDSNQPQHF

J gene: TRBJ2-2
clone size: few
D gene: -
V gene: TRBV9
CDR3 DNA: TGTGCCAGCAGCGCAATGGGAGGCATCACCGGGGAGCTGTTTTTT
CDR3 protein: CASSAMGGITGELFF

J gene: TRBJ2-7
clone size: many
D gene: -
V gene: TRBV20-1
CDR3 DNA: TGCAGTGCTAGGAAACAGGGACACGAGCAGTACTTC
CDR3 protein: CSARKQGHEQYF

J gene: TRBJ2-5
clone size: -
D gene: -
V gene: TRBV7-2
CDR3 DNA: TGTGCCAGCAGCCAAGGAACCTCAAGGGGGGGCCAAGAGACCCAGTACTTC
CDR3 protein: CASSQGTSRGGQETQYF

J gene: TRBJ2-2
clone size: -
D gene: TRBD2
V gene: TRBV6-1
CDR3 DNA: TGTGCCAGCAGCCTTGGACTAGCGGGAGTGGAGAACACCGGGGAGCTGTTTTTT
CDR3 protein: CASSLGLAGVENTGELFF

J gene: TRBJ1-6
clone size: -
D gene: TRBD1
V gene: TRBV10-3
CDR3 DNA: TGTGCCATCAGTGAAGCGTTGTCAGGGGGGTTCAAATCACCCCTCCACTTT
CDR3 protein: CAISEALSGGFKSPLHF

J gene: TRBJ1-2
clone size: many
D gene: TRBD1
V gene: TRBV4-3
CDR3 DNA: TGCGCCAGCAGCCAAGGCACAAGCGGGACAGGGGGCTACGGCTACACCTTC
CDR3 protein: CASSQGTSGTGGYGYTF

J gene: TRBJ2-7
clone size: once
D gene: TRBD1
V gene: TRBV20-1
CDR3 DNA: TGCAGTGCTAGAGGACAGGGGAACGGGCAGTACTTC
CDR3 protein: CSARGQGNGQYF

J gene: TRBJ1-2
clone size: few
D gene: -
V gene: TRBV10-3
CDR3 DNA: TGTGCCAGCAGTGAAACCGGGGCCGGCTATGGCTACACCTTC
CDR3 protein: CASSETGAGYGYTF

J gene: TRBJ2-5
clone size: -
D gene: -
V gene: TRBV12-3/TRBV12-4
CDR3 DNA: TGTGCCAGCAGTTCCGAGACAGAGGTCAAAGAGACCCAGTACTTC
CDR3 protein: CASSSETEVKETQYF

J gene: TRBJ2-7
clone size: many
D gene: TRBD1
V gene: TRBV29-1
CDR3 DNA: TGCAGCGTACTCGGACAGGGGGTCGAATACGAGCAGTACTTC
CDR3 protein: CSVLGQGVEYEQYF

J gene: TRBJ2-3
clone size: few
D gene: TRBD2
V gene: TRBV29-1
CDR3 DNA: TGCAGCGTTGAAAGACTAGCGGGAGGCACAGATACGCAGTATTTT
CDR3 protein: CSVERLAGGTDTQYF

J gene: TRBJ1-1
clone size: -
D gene: -
V gene: TRBV29-1
CDR3 DNA: TGCAGCTCTGGGACTAGCGGGGAAGCTTTCTTT
CDR3 protein: CSSGTSGEAFF

J gene: TRBJ2-5
clone size: few
D gene: -
V gene: TRBV4-2
CDR3 DNA: TGTGCCAGCAGCCAAGCCCCCGACGGTTATCAAGAGACCCAGTACTTC
CDR3 protein: CASSQAPDGYQETQYF

J gene: TRBJ1-4
clone size: -
D gene: -
V gene: TRBV5-8
CDR3 DNA: TGTGCCAGCAGCTTGATGGGGGCAGGGGAAAAACTGTTTTTT
CDR3 protein: CASSLMGAGEKLFF

J gene: TRBJ1-4
clone size: few
D gene: TRBD1
V gene: TRBV20-1
CDR3 DNA: TGCAGTGCTAGAGGGACAGGGAGTCTGTCGACTAATGAAAAACTGTTTTTT
CDR3 protein: CSARGTGSLSTNEKLFF

J gene: TRBJ1-1
clone size: -
D gene: -
V gene: TRBV3-1
CDR3 DNA: TGTGCCAGCAGCCACGGGGGCAGGAACACTGAAGCTTTCTTT
CDR3 protein: CASSHGGRNTEAFF

J gene: TRBJ1-1
clone size: -
D gene: -
V gene: TRBV9
CDR3 DNA: TGTGCCACCAGCCGGGCCAACACTGAAGCTTTCTTT
CDR3 protein: CATSRANTEAFF

J gene: TRBJ2-5
clone size: -
D gene: -
V gene: TRBV2
CDR3 DNA: TGTGCCAGCAGTGAAGGGTTGGGGACACCGGGGAGGACAGAGACCCAGTACTTC
CDR3 protein: CASSEGLGTPGRTETQYF

J gene: TRBJ2-7
clone size: -
D gene: TRBD2
V gene: TRBV5-1
CDR3 DNA: TGCGCCAGCAGCCAAGATGAGGCGGGAGCTGGCGACGAGCAGTACTTC
CDR3 protein: CASSQDEAGAGDEQYF

J gene: TRBJ1-6
clone size: -
D gene: TRBD1
V gene: TRBV5-1
CDR3 DNA: TGCGCCAGCAGCTTGATCGGGGACAGGTTGTATTCACCCCTCCACTTT
CDR3 protein: CASSLIGDRLYSPLHF

J gene: TRBJ1-2
clone size: -
D gene: TRBD1
V gene: TRBV12-3/TRBV12-4
CDR3 DNA: TGTGCCAGCAGGGCAGGGGGGAACTATGGCTACACCTTC
CDR3 protein: CASRAGGNYGYTF

J gene: TRBJ2-1
clone size: -
D gene: TRBD1
V gene: TRBV29-1
CDR3 DNA: TGCAGCGCCGCGGGGACAGGGGAGGGCTATGAGCAGTTCTTC
CDR3 protein: CSAAGTGEGYEQFF

J gene: TRBJ1-1
clone size: -
D gene: -
V gene: TRBV10-3
CDR3 DNA: TGTGCCATCAGTGCTGAGGGGGTAGGGAGAGCTTTCTTT
CDR3 protein: CAISAEGVGRAFF